The entry below describes one T cell receptor beta chain. Its antigen remains unidentified. Amplification used 60 Vbeta primers and 13 Jbeta primers. Original data processing: The count from a later analysis was about 80 million unique TCR beta chains, about 9.9 million of them shared. Only in-frame clones appear in the TCRdb table, and some are missing; sequencing was by immunoSEQ multiplex PCR. V and J calls plus clone size are reproduced from that table; the DNA served to infer D and trimming. The table shows 200,000 or so clones, with roughly four fifths occurring only once. Germline CDR1 is DFQATT and CDR2 is SNEGSKA (reference sequence). Deletions cut 6 bases from V and 5 bases from J, with 9 bases between. The CDR3 totals 11 residues. The entry originates in a study of cytomegalovirus exposure and HLA in healthy donors. Study findings and constraints: The authors listed 164 TCR beta chains as cytomegalovirus-associated.

The V call is TRBV20-1, the J call TRBJ2-3; possible D gene TRBD1, 6 bases. The receptor's source is a woman between 45 and 60 years old in good health and CMV-seropositive. Sequenced: PBMCs. The CDR3 here is CSALRGDTQYF. CDR3 coding DNA: TGCAGTGCCCTCAGGGGAGATACGCAGTATTTT.